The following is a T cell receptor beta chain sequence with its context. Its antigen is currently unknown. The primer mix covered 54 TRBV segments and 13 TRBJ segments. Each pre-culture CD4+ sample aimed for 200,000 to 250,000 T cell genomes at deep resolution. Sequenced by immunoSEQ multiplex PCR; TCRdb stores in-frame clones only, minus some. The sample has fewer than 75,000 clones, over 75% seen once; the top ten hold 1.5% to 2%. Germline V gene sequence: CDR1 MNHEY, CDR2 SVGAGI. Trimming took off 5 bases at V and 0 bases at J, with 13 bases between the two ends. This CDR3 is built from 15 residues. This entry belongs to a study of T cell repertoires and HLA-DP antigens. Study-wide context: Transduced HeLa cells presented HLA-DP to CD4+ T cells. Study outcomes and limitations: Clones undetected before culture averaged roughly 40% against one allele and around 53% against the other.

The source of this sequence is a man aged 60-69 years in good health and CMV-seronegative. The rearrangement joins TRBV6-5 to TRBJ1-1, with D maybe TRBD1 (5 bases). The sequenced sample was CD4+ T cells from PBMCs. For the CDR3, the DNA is TGTGCCAGCAGTCTCCGACAGAGCATGAACACTGAAGCTTTCTTT. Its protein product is CASSLRQSMNTEAFF.